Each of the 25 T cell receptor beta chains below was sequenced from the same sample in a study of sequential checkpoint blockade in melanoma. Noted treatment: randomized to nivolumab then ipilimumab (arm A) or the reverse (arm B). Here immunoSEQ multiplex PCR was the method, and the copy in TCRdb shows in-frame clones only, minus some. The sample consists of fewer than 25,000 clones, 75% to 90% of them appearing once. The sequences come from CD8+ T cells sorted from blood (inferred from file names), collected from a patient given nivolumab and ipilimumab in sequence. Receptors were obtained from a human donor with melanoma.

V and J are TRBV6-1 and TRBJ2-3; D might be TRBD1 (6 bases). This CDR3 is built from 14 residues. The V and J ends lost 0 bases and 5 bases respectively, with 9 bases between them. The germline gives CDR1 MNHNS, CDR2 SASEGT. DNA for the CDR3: TGTGCCAGCAGTGAAGCGCAGGGGATAGATACGCAGTATTTT. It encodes CASSEAQGIDTQYF.

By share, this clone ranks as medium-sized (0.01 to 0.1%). Here the CDR3 reads CASSEARGGHEKLFF. CDR3 coding DNA: TGTGCCAGCAGTGAAGCGCGGGGGGGGCATGAAAAACTGTTTTTT. V is TRBV6-1 and J is TRBJ1-4, with D maybe TRBD1 (6 bases). The V and J ends lost 0 bases and 6 bases respectively, with 11 bases between them. CDR3 length: 15 amino acids. The germline V gene encodes CDR1 MNHNS and CDR2 SASEGT.

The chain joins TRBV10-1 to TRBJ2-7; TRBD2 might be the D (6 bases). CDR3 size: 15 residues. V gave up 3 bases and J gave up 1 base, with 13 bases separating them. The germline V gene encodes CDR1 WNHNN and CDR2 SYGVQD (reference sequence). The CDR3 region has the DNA TGCGCCAGCAGTGAAGTACTAGCTGATTCCTACGAGCAGTACTTC. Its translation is CASSEVLADSYEQYF.

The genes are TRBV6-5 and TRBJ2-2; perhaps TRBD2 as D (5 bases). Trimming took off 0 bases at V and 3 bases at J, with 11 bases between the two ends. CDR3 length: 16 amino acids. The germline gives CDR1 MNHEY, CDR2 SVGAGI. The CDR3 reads CASSYSNGVDTGELFF. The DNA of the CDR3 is TGTGCCAGCAGTTACTCGAACGGGGTTGACACCGGGGAGCTGTTTTTT.

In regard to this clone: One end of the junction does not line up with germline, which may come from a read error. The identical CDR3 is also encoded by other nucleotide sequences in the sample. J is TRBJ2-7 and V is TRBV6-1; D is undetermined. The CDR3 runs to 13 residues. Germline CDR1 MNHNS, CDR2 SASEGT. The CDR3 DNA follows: TGTGCCAGCAGCGAAGGCGTTTCCTACGAGCAGTACTTC. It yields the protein CASSEGVSYEQYF.

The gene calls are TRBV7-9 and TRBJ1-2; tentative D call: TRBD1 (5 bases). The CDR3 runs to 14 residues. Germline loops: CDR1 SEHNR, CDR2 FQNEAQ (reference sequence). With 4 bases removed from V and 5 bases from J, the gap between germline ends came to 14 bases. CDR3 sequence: CASSWDSLGYGYTF. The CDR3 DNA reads TGTGCCAGCAGCTGGGACTCCTTGGGGTATGGCTACACCTTC.

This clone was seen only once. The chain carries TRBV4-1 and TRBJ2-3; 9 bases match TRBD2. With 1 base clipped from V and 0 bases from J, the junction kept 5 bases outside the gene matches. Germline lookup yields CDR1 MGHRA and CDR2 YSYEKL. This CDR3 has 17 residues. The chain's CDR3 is CASSQGSGRSSTDTQYF. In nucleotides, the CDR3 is TGCGCCAGCAGCCAAGGGAGCGGGAGGTCTAGCACAGATACGCAGTATTTT.

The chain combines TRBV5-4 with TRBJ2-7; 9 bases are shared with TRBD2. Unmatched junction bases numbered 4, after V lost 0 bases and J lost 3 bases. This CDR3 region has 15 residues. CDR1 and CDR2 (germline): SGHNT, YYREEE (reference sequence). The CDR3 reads CASSLATSGLYEQYF. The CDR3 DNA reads TGTGCCAGCAGCTTGGCGACTAGCGGACTCTACGAGCAGTACTTC.

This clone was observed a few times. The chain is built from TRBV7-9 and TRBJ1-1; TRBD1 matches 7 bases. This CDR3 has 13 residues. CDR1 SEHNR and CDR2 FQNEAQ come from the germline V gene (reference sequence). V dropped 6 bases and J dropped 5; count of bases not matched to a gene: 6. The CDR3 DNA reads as TGTGCCAGCAGTGGAGAACAGGGGACTGAAGCTTTCTTT. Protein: CASSGEQGTEAFF.

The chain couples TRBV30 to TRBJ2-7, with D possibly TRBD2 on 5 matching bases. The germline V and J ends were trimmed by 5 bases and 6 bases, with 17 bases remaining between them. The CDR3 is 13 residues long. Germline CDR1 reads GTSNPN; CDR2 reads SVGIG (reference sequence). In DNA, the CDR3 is TGTGCCTGGGACGCCCGATATGCGGGCGAGCAGTACTTC. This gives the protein CAWDARYAGEQYF.

As DNA, the CDR3 is TGTGCCAGCAGCCAGTCTAGCGGGAGTAGGAATGAGCAGTTCTTC. Translated: CASSQSSGSRNEQFF. This chain joins TRBV4-2 and TRBJ2-1; TRBD2 matches at 10 bases. The ends lost 3 bases at V and 7 bases at J; junction bases unmatched: 6. Germline assignment: CDR1 LGHNA and CDR2 YNFKEQ. This CDR3 has 15 residues.

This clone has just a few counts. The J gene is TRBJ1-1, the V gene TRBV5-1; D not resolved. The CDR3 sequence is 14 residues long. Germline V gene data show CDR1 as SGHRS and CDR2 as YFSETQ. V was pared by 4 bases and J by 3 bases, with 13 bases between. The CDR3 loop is CASSKDSVDTEAFF. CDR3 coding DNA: TGCGCCAGCAGCAAGGACTCTGTGGACACTGAAGCTTTCTTT.

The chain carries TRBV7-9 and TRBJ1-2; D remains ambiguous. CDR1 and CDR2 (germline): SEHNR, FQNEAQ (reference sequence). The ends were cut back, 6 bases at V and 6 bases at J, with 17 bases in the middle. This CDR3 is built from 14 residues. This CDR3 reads CASSHPLARDGYTF. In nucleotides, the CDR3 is TGTGCCAGCAGTCACCCCCTAGCTCGGGATGGCTACACCTTC.

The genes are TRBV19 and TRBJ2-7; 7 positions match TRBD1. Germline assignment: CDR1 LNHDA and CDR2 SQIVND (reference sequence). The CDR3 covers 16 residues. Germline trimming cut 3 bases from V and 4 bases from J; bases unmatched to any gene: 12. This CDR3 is CASSIGTASISYEQYF. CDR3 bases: TGTGCCAGTAGTATTGGGACAGCGAGCATTTCTTACGAGCAGTACTTC.

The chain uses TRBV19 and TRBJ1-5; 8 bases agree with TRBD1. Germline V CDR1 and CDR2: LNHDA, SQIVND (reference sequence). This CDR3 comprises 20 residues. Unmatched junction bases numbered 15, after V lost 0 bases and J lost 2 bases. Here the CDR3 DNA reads TGTGCCAGTAGTATAGAGCCTCACCCAGGGGGCCGGGCGGGCAATCAGCCCCAGCATTTT. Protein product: CASSIEPHPGGRAGNQPQHF.

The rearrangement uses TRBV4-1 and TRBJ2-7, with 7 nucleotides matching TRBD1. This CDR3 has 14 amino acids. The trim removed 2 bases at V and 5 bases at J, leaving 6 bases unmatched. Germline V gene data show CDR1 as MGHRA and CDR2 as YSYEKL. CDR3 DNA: TGCGCCAGCAGCCAACGACAGGGAGCCCACGAGCAGTACTTC. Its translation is CASSQRQGAHEQYF.

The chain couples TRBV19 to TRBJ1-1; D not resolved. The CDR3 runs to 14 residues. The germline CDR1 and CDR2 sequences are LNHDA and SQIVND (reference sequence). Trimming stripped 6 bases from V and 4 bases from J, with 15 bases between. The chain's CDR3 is CASSLGEFVTEAFF. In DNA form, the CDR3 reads TGTGCCAGTAGCCTCGGGGAGTTTGTCACTGAAGCTTTCTTT.

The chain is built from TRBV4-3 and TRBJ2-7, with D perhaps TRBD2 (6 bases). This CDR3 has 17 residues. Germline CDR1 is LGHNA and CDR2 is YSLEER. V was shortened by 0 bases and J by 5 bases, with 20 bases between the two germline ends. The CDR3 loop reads CASSQDLAAEGVNEQYF. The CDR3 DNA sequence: TGCGCCAGCAGCCAAGATTTAGCGGCGGAAGGGGTGAACGAGCAGTACTTC.

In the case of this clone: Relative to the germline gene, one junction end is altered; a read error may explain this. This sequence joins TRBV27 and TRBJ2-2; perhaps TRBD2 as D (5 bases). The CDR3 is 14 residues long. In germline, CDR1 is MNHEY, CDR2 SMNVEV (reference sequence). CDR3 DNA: TGTGCCAGCAGTTTAGGGCTTAACACCGGGGAGCTGCTTTTT. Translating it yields CASSLGLNTGELLF.

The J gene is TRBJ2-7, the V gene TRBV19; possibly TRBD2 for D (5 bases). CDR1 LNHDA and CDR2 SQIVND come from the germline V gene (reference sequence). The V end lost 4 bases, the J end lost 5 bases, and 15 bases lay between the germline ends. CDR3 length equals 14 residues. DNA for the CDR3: TGTGCCAGTAGTACCTCGGAGGCGGTTAACGAGCAGTACTTC. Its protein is CASSTSEAVNEQYF.

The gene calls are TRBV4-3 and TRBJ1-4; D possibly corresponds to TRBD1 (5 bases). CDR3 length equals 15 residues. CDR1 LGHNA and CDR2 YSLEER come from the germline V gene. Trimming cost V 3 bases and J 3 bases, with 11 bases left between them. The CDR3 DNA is TGCGCCAGCAGCCAGGATGGGGGGTCTAATGAAAAACTGTTTTTT. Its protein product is CASSQDGGSNEKLFF.

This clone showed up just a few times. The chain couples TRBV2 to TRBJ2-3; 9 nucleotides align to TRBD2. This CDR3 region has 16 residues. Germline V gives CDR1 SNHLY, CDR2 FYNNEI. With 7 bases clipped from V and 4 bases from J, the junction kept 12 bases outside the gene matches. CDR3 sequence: CASTSVYSGSADTQYF. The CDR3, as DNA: TGTGCCAGCACCTCGGTCTATAGCGGGAGCGCAGATACGCAGTATTTT.

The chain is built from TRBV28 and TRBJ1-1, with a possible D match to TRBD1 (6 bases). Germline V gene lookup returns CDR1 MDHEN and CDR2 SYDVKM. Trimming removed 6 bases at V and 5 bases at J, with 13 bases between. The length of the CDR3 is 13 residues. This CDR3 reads CASRSIQGTEAFF. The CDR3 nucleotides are TGTGCCAGCAGATCGATACAGGGTACTGAAGCTTTCTTT.

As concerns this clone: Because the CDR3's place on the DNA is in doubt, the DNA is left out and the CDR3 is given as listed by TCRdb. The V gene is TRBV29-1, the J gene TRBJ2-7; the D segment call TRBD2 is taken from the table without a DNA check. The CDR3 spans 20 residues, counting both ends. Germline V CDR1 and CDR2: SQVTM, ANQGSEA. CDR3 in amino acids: CSVVGPGTSGGAPSSYEQCF.

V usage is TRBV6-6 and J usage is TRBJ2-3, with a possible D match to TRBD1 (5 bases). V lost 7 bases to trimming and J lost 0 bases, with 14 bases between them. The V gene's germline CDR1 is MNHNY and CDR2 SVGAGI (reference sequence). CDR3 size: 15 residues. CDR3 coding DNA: TGTGCCAGCATCGAAGGGGCCTATAGCACAGATACGCAGTATTTT. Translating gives CASIEGAYSTDTQYF.